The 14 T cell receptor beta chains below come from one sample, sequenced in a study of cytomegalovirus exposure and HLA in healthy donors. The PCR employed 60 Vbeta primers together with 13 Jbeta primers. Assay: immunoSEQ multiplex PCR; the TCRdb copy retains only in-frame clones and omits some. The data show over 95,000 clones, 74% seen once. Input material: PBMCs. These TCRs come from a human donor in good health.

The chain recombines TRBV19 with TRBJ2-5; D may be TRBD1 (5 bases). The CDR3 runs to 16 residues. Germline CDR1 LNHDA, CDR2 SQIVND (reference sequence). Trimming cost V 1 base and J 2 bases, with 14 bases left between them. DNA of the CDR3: TGTGCCAGTAGTATAGGGGGAAGGGGCAGACAAGAGACCCAGTACTTC. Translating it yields CASSIGGRGRQETQYF.

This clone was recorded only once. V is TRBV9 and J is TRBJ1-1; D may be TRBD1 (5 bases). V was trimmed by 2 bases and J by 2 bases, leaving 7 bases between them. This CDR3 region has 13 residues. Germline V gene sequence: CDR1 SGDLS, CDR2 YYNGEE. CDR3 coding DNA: TGTGCCAGCAGCGTTGACAGCAACACTGAAGCTTTCTTT. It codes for CASSVDSNTEAFF.

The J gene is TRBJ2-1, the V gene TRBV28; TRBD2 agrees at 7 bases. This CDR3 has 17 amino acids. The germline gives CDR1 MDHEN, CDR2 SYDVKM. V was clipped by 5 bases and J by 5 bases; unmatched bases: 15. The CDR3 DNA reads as TGTGCCAGCAGTCGGGCGGGACTATTTTCTACGGACAATGAGCAGTTCTTC. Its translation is CASSRAGLFSTDNEQFF.

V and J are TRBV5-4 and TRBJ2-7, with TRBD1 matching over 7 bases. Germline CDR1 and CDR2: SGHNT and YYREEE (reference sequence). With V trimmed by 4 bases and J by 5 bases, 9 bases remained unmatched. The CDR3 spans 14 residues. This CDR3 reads CASSPSDRRHEQYF. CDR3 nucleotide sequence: TGTGCCAGCAGCCCATCGGACAGGCGGCACGAGCAGTACTTC.

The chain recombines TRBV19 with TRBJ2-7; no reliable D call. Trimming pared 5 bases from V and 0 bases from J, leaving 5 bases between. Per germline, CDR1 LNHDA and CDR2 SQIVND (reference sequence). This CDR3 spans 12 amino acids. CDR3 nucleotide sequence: TGTGCCAGTAGTCAGTCCTCCTACGAGCAGTACTTC. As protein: CASSQSSYEQYF.

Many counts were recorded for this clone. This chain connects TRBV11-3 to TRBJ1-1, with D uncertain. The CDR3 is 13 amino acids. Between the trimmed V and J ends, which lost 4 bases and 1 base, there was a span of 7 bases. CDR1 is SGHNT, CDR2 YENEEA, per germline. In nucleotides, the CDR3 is TGTGCCAGCAGCTCGGGAGGGAACACTGAAGCTTTCTTT. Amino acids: CASSSGGNTEAFF.

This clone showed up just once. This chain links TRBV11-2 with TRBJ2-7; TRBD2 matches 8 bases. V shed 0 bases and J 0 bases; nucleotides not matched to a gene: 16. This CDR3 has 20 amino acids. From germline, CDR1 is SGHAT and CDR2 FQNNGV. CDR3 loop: CASSLDRVRVAGPLSYEQYF. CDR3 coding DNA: TGTGCCAGCAGCTTAGATCGGGTGAGGGTAGCGGGACCCCTCTCCTACGAGCAGTACTTC.

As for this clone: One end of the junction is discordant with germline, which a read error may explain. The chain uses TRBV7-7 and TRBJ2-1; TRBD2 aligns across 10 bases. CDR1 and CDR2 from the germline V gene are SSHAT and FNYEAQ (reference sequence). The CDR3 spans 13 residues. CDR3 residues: CASSGGDYNEQFF. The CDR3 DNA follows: TGTGCTAGCAGCGGGGGGGATTACAATGAGCAGTTCTTC.

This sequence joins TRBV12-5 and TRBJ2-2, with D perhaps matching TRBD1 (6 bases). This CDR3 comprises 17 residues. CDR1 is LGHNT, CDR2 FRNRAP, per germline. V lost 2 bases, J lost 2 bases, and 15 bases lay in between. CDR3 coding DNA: TGTGCTAGTGGTTTGCTCCGTGGCAGGGGAAACACCGGGGAGCTGTTTTTT. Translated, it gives CASGLLRGRGNTGELFF. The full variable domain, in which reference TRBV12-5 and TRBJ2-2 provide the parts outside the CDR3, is DARVTQTPRHKVTEMGQEVTMRCQPILGHNTVFWYRQTMMQGLELLAYFRNRAPLDDSGMPKDRFSAEMPDATLATLKIQPSEPRDSAVYFCASGLLRGRGNTGELFFGEGSRLTVL.

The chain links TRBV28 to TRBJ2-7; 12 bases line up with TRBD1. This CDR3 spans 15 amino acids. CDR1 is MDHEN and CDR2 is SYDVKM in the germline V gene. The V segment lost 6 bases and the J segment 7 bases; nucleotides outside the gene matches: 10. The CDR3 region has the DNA TGTGCCAGCAGCAAACCGGGACAGGGGGCAGAGGAGCAGTACTTC. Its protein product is CASSKPGQGAEEQYF. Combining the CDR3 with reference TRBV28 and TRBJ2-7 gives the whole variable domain DVKVTQSSRYLVKRTGEKVFLECVQDMDHENMFWYRQDPGLGLRLIYFSYDVKMKEKGDIPEGYSVSREKKERFSLILESASTNQTSMYLCASSKPGQGAEEQYFGPGTRLTVT.

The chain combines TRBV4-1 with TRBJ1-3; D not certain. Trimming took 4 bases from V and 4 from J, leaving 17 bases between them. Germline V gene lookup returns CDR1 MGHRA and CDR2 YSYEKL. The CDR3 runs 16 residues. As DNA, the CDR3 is TGCGCCAGCAGCCTCGGGAAGACTAGCCCCGGAAACACCATATATTTT. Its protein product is CASSLGKTSPGNTIYF.

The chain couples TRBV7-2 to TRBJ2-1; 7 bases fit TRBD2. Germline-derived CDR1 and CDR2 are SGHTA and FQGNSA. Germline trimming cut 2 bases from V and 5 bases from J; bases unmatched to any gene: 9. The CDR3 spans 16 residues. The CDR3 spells CASSLSRLADHNEQFF. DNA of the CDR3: TGTGCCAGCAGCTTATCCAGACTAGCCGATCACAATGAGCAGTTCTTC.

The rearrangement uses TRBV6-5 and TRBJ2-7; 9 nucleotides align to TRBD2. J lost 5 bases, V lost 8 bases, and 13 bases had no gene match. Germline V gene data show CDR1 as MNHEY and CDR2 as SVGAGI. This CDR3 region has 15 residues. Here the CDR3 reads CASGGAGGTPHEQYF. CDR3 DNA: TGTGCCAGCGGGGGGGCGGGAGGGACCCCCCACGAGCAGTACTTC.

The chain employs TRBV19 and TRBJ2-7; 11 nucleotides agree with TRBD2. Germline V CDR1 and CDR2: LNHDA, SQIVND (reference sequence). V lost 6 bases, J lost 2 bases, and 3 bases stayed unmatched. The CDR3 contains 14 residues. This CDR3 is CASSYSGRAYEQYF. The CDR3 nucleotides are TGTGCCAGTAGCTATAGCGGGAGGGCCTACGAGCAGTACTTC.